This T cell receptor beta chain is from a study of breast tumors, draining lymph nodes, adjacent tissues. Many counts were recorded for this clonotype. TCRdb re-derived calls from the multiplex PCR reads in MiXCR, one entry per CDR3 protein. The sample has about 180,000 distinct CDR3 sequences, 30% to 35% seen once. Axillary draining lymph nodes of breast cancer patients supplied the node samples. With 4 bases removed from V and 5 bases from J, the gap between germline ends came to 8 bases. The CDR3 contains 13 residues. CDR1 and CDR2 from the germline V gene are SGHVS and FNYEAQ. Sequenced: axillary lymph node tissue. The chain recombines TRBV7-6 with TRBJ1-4; D is unclear. The receptor was derived from a female donor with breast cancer. Some clones in this sample may be carry-over from other donors' samples. The CDR3 is CASSWIENEKLFF. The CDR3 DNA follows: TGTGCCAGCAGCTGGATTGAGAATGAAAAACTGTTTTTT.